The clone carrying this T cell receptor (beta chain) has only a few counts. The target antigen is unknown. This specimen belongs to a study of cytomegalovirus exposure and HLA in healthy donors. Study-level background: According to later analysis, the same platform produced the 100 to 150 validation and several hundred first-cohort repertoires.

Study observations and caveats: The investigators catalogued 150 to 200 TCR beta chains as cytomegalovirus-associated.

Libraries were prepared by immunoSEQ multiplex PCR; TCRdb keeps only in-frame clonotypes and omits some of them. The sample shows roughly 260,000 clones, roughly 89% of them seen only once. Trimming removed 5 bases from V and 4 bases from J; junction bases left unmatched: 7. Germline assignment: CDR1 LNHDA and CDR2 SQIVND (reference sequence). The CDR3 has 15 residues. It was the approximately 130-subject validation cohort, separate from the roughly 700-subject first cohort, to which the donors belonged. The receptor was isolated from a man aged 18-30 years in good health and CMV-seronegative. The gene calls are TRBV19 and TRBJ1-5, with 8 bases identical to TRBD1. The sequenced sample consisted of PBMCs. This CDR3 is CASSGRTGSNQPQHF. In DNA, the CDR3 is TGTGCCAGTAGTGGCAGGACAGGGTCGAATCAGCCCCAGCATTTT.